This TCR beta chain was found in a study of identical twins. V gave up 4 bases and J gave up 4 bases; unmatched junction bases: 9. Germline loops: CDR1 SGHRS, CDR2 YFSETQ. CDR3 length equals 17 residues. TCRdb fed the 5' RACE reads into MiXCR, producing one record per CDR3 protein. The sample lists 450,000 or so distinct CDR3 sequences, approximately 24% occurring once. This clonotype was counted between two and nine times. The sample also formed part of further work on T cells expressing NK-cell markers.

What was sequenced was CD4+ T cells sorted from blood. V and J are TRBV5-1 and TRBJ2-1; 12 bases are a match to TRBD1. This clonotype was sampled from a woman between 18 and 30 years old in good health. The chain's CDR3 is CASSSQPGQGAYNEQFF. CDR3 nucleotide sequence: TGCGCCAGCAGCAGTCAACCGGGACAGGGGGCTTACAATGAGCAGTTCTTC.